This entry lists 6 T cell receptor beta chains sequenced from one sample in a study of T-cell memory formation after mild COVID-19. TCRdb reanalysed the 5' RACE reads using MiXCR and keeps one entry per CDR3 protein. The table shows 250,000 or so distinct CDR3 sequences, with roughly 9.4% occurring only once. Sequenced: PBMCs or a T cell subset sorted from them (not recorded which). These TCRs come from a man younger than 35 who had mild COVID-19 (a few samples of this study predate the infection). Cell type and time point are not known.

This clonotype was seen a handful of times. Here the CDR3 reads CASSHLGQGVERREAFF. For the CDR3, the DNA is TGCGCCAGCAGCCATTTAGGACAGGGTGTGGAACGTCGGGAAGCTTTCTTT. This chain uses TRBV4-1 with TRBJ1-1; 8 nucleotides agree with TRBD1. The trim removed 3 bases at V and 8 bases at J, leaving 17 bases unmatched. This CDR3 region has 17 residues. Looked up from germline, CDR1 is MGHRA and CDR2 is YSYEKL.

The table lists this clonotype with many counts. The chain joins TRBV7-2 to TRBJ2-3; 13 nucleotides align to TRBD2. The CDR3 spans 15 residues. Germline lookup yields CDR1 SGHTA and CDR2 FQGNSA. The V segment lost 6 bases and the J segment 3 bases; nucleotides outside the gene matches: 3. The CDR3 loop reads CASRGLAGNTDTQYF. The CDR3, as DNA: TGTGCCAGCAGGGGACTAGCGGGGAATACAGATACGCAGTATTTT.

The chain links TRBV9 to TRBJ2-3; the match to TRBD1 covers 9 bases. CDR3 length: 15 residues. The ends lost 4 bases at V and 4 bases at J; junction bases unmatched: 7. Germline V gene lookup returns CDR1 SGDLS and CDR2 YYNGEE. The CDR3 coding sequence is TGTGCCAGCAGCTCAAGACAGGGGGAAGCAGATACGCAGTATTTT. This codes for CASSSRQGEADTQYF.

In this sample, this clonotype turned up many times. The chain combines TRBV7-2 with TRBJ2-2; the D gene is possibly TRBD2 (7 bases). The CDR3 is 17 amino acids. Per the germline V gene, CDR1 is SGHTA and CDR2 is FQGNSA. Between the trimmed V and J ends, which lost 7 bases and 4 bases, there was a span of 22 bases. The CDR3 spells CASTTGMVTSITGELFF. In DNA form, the CDR3 reads TGTGCCAGCACCACAGGGATGGTGACTAGCATCACCGGGGAGCTGTTTTTT.

The chain is built from TRBV5-1 and TRBJ2-3; possibly TRBD1 for D (5 bases). The CDR3 length is 17 residues. Germline CDR1 is SGHRS and CDR2 is YFSETQ. Trimming pared 1 base from V and 2 bases from J, leaving 17 bases between. The DNA of the CDR3 is TGCGCCAGCAGCTTGAGATTCCCAGGGTCCCCCACAGATACGCAGTATTTT. This sequence encodes CASSLRFPGSPTDTQYF.

This clonotype was seen a few times. The chain employs TRBV10-3 and TRBJ2-3; D gene unclear. The CDR3 covers 13 residues. V gave up 10 bases and J gave up 4 bases, with 15 bases separating them. Per germline, CDR1 ENHRY and CDR2 SYGVKD. The chain's CDR3 is CATISGPSDTQYF. CDR3 nucleotides: TGTGCCACCATTTCGGGCCCCTCAGATACGCAGTATTTT.